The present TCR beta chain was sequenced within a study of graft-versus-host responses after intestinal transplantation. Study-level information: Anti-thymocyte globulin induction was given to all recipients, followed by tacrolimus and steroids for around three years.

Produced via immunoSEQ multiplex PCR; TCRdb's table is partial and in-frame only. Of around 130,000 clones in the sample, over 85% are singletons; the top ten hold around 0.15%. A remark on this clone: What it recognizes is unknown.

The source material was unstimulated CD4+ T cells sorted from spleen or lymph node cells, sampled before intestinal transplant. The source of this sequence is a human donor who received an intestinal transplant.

The CDR3 DNA sequence: TGCGCCAGCAGCCAAGAATGGGACAGGAAAAGCCTTCCGCAAGCCAAAAACATTCAGTACTTC. Its translation: CASSQEWDRKSLPQAKNIQYF. The genes are TRBV4-1 and TRBJ2-4; the match to TRBD1 covers 8 bases. Trimming at V came to 0 bases and at J to 0 bases, leaving 16 bases not matched to a gene. This CDR3 is 21 amino acids long. Germline CDR1 MGHRA, CDR2 YSYEKL.